The sample holds many counts of the clone carrying this T cell receptor (beta chain). Antigen unknown. CDR1 and CDR2 (germline): DFQATT, SNEGSKA (reference sequence). The CDR3 spans 12 residues. V lost 0 bases and J lost 7, with 7 bases in between. The record originates from a study of regulatory T cells in long-lasting Graves disease. General observations from the study: When disease was persistent, TRBV28, TRBJ1-2 and TRBJ2-5 were the favored segments.

The sample's time point: newly diagnosed GD, antithyroid drugs for less than 3 months. PBMCs provided the RNA from which the TCR library was made. To make TCR beta libraries, researchers used iRepertoire HTBI primers and Arm-PCR of CDR3 regions. Source study methods: Identified segments across samples numbered some 62 TRBV and 14 to 15 TRBJ. TCRdb redid the calling of the multiplex PCR reads with MiXCR, one entry per CDR3 protein. What appears here as the V and J calls and clone size reflects TCRdb's work, not the paper's. In the table there are 450,000 to 600,000 distinct CDR3 sequences, about 16% of which are singletons. The same sample was also used in a study of T cells in Graves' hyperthyroidism and ophthalmopathy. In that study: Diagnoses rested on clinical symptoms, serum thyroxine and TRAb, thyroid ultrasound and orbital computed tomography. The model anticipated ophthalmopathy a median approximately 6.7 months pre-onset.

Sequencing was performed on peripheral blood mononuclear cells (PBMCs), taken at new diagnosis, from a patient treated with antithyroid drugs. The V call is TRBV20-1, the J call TRBJ2-1; the D gene could be TRBD1 or TRBD2 (5 bases each). The source of this sequence is a man aged 40-50 years with Graves disease. The CDR3, as DNA: TGCAGTGCTAGAGACAGGGAGAATGAGCAGTTCTTC. Its protein is CSARDRENEQFF.